This is a list of T cell receptor beta chains from one sample in a study of blood T cells in healthy people across ages. TCRdb re-called the 5' RACE reads through MiXCR, storing one row per CDR3 protein. Among some 1.4 million distinct CDR3 sequences listed, roughly 40% were seen once. The sample was blood. All receptors come from a woman aged 18-29 years in good health. Both conserved end residues are part of each CDR3. A D gene is named only where the DNA matches it firmly. The size of a clone is reported for some rows only, either as once, few or many, or as a class for expanded clones.

cdr3_aa | cdr3_nt | j_call | d_call | cdr3_length | v_call | clone_size
CASSLRGRNNEKLFF | TGCGCCAGCAGCTTGCGCGGGCGGAATAATGAAAAACTGTTTTTT | TRBJ1-4 | . | 15 | TRBV5-1 | few
CAISGAASGSFYEQFF | TGTGCCATCAGTGGGGCGGCTAGCGGGAGTTTCTATGAGCAGTTCTTC | TRBJ2-1 | TRBD2 | 16 | TRBV10-3 | .
CASRTGLADYNEQFF | TGTGCCAGCAGAACGGGACTAGCGGACTACAATGAGCAGTTCTTC | TRBJ2-1 | TRBD2 | 15 | TRBV7-9 | .
CASSSVGERETQYF | TGTGCCAGCAGTTCCGTAGGGGAGAGGGAGACCCAGTACTTC | TRBJ2-5 | . | 14 | TRBV28 | few
CASSPGLAGGPYDTQYF | TGTGCCAGCAGTCCCGGACTAGCGGGGGGGCCGTACGATACGCAGTATTTT | TRBJ2-3 | TRBD2 | 17 | TRBV27 | .
CASSQVPGSWQYF | TGCGCCAGCAGCCAAGTGCCAGGGTCGTGGCAGTACTTC | TRBJ2-5 | . | 13 | TRBV4-1 | .
CASRPIAGMGQYF | TGTGCCAGCAGACCAATAGCGGGAATGGGGCAGTACTTC | TRBJ2-5 | TRBD2 | 13 | TRBV27 | .
CASSRTRLTGGTIKGSYEQYF | TGTGCCAGCAGCAGGACGCGTCTAACAGGGGGGACGATAAAAGGCTCCTACGAGCAGTACTTC | TRBJ2-7 | . | 21 | TRBV21-1 | few
CASSLVSLTDTQYF | TGTGCCAGCAGCTTAGTAAGTCTGACAGATACGCAGTATTTT | TRBJ2-3 | . | 14 | TRBV7-8 | .
CASSSPGLVANEQFF | TGTGCCAGCAGTTCCCCGGGACTAGTGGCCAATGAGCAGTTCTTC | TRBJ2-1 | TRBD2 | 15 | TRBV12-3/TRBV12-4 | .
CAISESYSNDEQFF | TGTGCCATCAGTGAGTCGTACAGCAACGATGAGCAGTTCTTC | TRBJ2-1 | . | 14 | TRBV10-3 | few
CSAGDASSGNTIYF | TGCAGTGCTGGGGACGCCAGCTCTGGAAACACCATATATTTT | TRBJ1-3 | . | 14 | TRBV20-1 | .
CASSTRQGEFADTQYF | TGTGCCAGCAGCACCCGACAGGGGGAGTTTGCAGATACGCAGTATTTT | TRBJ2-3 | TRBD1 | 16 | TRBV5-5 | few
CASSPGLTSNQPQHF | TGTGCCAGCAGTCCAGGACTGACTAGCAATCAGCCCCAGCATTTT | TRBJ1-5 | . | 15 | TRBV12-3/TRBV12-4 | .
CSVGRPGADGYTF | TGCAGCGTTGGCCGCCCGGGGGCGGATGGCTACACCTTC | TRBJ1-2 | . | 13 | TRBV29-1 | .
CADLWEEPYEQYF | TGTGCCGACCTTTGGGAGGAACCCTACGAGCAGTACTTC | TRBJ2-7 | . | 13 | TRBV6-5 | .
CASSPSTALEQYF | TGTGCCAGCTCACCGTCGACCGCTCTCGAGCAGTACTTC | TRBJ2-7 | . | 13 | TRBV18 | few
CASSVEGIGANVLTF | TGTGCCAGCAGCGTAGAAGGCATTGGGGCCAACGTCCTGACTTTC | TRBJ2-6 | . | 15 | TRBV9 | .
CASSGIGTGAGRSGYTF | TGTGCCAGCAGTGGGATCGGGACCGGGGCCGGGCGGTCTGGCTACACCTTC | TRBJ1-2 | . | 17 | TRBV2 | .
CASSQTSGGDEQFF | TGTGCCAGCAGCCAGACTAGCGGGGGCGATGAGCAGTTCTTC | TRBJ2-1 | TRBD2 | 14 | TRBV7-9 | .
CASSLAPIFTDTQYF | TGTGCCAGCAGCTTAGCCCCAATTTTTACAGATACGCAGTATTTT | TRBJ2-3 | . | 15 | TRBV11-2 | few
CVSSQDLLAGAYNEQFF | TGCGTCAGCAGCCAAGATTTGCTAGCGGGTGCCTACAATGAGCAGTTCTTC | TRBJ2-1 | TRBD2 | 17 | TRBV4-1 | .
CASSLVQGMNTEAFF | TGTGCCAGCAGTTTAGTACAGGGGATGAACACTGAAGCTTTCTTT | TRBJ1-1 | TRBD1 | 15 | TRBV12-3/TRBV12-4 | .
CSALRDPNYEQYF | TGCAGTGCGTTGCGGGACCCAAACTACGAGCAGTACTTC | TRBJ2-7 | . | 13 | TRBV20-1 | few
CATNQAVYSNQPQHF | TGTGCCACCAATCAGGCGGTGTATAGCAATCAGCCCCAGCATTTT | TRBJ1-5 | . | 15 | TRBV15 | many
CASSLGQAGEGETQYF | TGTGCCAGCAGCTTAGGTCAAGCGGGAGAGGGAGAGACCCAGTACTTC | TRBJ2-5 | TRBD2 | 16 | TRBV7-9 | .
CASSFTRTGNYGYTF | TGTGCCAGCAGCTTTACTAGGACAGGGAACTATGGCTACACCTTC | TRBJ1-2 | TRBD1 | 15 | TRBV7-9 | .
CSSSLGDQTSTDTQYF | TGCTCCAGCAGCTTGGGGGACCAAACTAGCACAGATACGCAGTATTTT | TRBJ2-3 | . | 16 | TRBV5-1 | once